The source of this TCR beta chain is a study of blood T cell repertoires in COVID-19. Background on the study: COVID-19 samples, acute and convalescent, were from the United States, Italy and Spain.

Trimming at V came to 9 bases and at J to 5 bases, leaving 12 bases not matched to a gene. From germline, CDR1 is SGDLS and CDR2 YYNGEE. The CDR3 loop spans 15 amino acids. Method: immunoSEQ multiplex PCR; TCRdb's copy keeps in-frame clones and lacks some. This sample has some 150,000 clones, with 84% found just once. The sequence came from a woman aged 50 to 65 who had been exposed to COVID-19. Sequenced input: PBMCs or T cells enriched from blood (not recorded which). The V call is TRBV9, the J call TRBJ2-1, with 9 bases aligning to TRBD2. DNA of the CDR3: TGTGCCACCGCCTCGGGACTAGCAGACCACAATGAGCAGTTCTTC. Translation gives CATASGLADHNEQFF.